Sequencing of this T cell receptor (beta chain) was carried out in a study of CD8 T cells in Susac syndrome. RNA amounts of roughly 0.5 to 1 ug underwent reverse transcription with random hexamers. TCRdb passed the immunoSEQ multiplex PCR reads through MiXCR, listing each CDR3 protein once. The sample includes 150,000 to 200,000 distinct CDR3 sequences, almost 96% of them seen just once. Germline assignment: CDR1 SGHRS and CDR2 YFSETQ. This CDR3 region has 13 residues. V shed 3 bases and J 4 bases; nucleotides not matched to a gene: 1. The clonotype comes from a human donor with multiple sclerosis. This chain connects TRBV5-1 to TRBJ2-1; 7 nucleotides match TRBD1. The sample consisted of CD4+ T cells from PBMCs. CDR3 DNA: TGCGCCAGCAGCTGGACAGGTTACAATGAGCAGTTCTTC. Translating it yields CASSWTGYNEQFF.